The rows below give T cell receptor beta chains drawn from one sample of a study of T cells in localized non-small cell lung cancer. TCRdb's table, derived via immunoSEQ multiplex PCR, lists solely in-frame clones and lacks some. This sample yields about 23,000 clones, of which around nine tenths are seen a single time; 6% to 7.5% belongs to the top ten. The source was peripheral blood, collected before any cancer treatment. These receptors originate from a woman aged 40 to 75 with stage I lung adenocarcinoma. Both conserved end residues are part of each CDR3. D genes are given only for firm matches. Expanded clones are given a class, and other clones once, few, many or no size at all.

v_call: TRBV19
d_call: TRBD1
j_call: TRBJ2-7
clone_size: -
cdr3_nt: TGTGCCAGTAGTATTCCCGAGACAGGGGGCGAGCAGTACTTC
cdr3_aa: CASSIPETGGEQYF

v_call: TRBV9
d_call: -
j_call: TRBJ2-1
clone_size: -
cdr3_nt: TGTGCCAGCAGCTCCCGGAGGGGGCCGAGGAATGAGCAGTTCTTC
cdr3_aa: CASSSRRGPRNEQFF

v_call: TRBV29-1
d_call: -
j_call: TRBJ2-7
clone_size: -
cdr3_nt: TGCAGCGTTGCGGGCGGGGTATACGAGCAGTACTTC
cdr3_aa: CSVAGGVYEQYF

v_call: TRBV7-2
d_call: -
j_call: TRBJ2-3
clone_size: -
cdr3_nt: TGTGCCAGCAGGTACAGGTTGGGGACAGATACGCAGTATTTT
cdr3_aa: CASRYRLGTDTQYF

v_call: TRBV9
d_call: TRBD2
j_call: TRBJ2-5
clone_size: -
cdr3_nt: TGTGCCAGCAGCGCGGGACTAGCGGGGGAGACCCAGTACTTC
cdr3_aa: CASSAGLAGETQYF

v_call: TRBV2
d_call: -
j_call: TRBJ2-1
clone_size: -
cdr3_nt: TGTGCCAGCAGTTATGACAATGAGCAGTTCTTC
cdr3_aa: CASSYDNEQFF

v_call: TRBV18
d_call: -
j_call: TRBJ2-3
clone_size: -
cdr3_nt: TGTGCCAGCTCACCTTCCCAGGGCAGCACAGATACGCAGTATTTT
cdr3_aa: CASSPSQGSTDTQYF

v_call: TRBV19
d_call: -
j_call: TRBJ1-5
clone_size: -
cdr3_nt: TGTGCCAGTAGTATCCTGTGGCAGCCCCAGCATTTT
cdr3_aa: CASSILWQPQHF

v_call: TRBV29-1
d_call: TRBD2
j_call: TRBJ2-3
clone_size: -
cdr3_nt: TGCAGCGTGGATAGCGGGAGGGGAACAGATACGCAGTATTTT
cdr3_aa: CSVDSGRGTDTQYF

v_call: TRBV2
d_call: -
j_call: TRBJ1-3
clone_size: -
cdr3_nt: TGTGCCAGCGGGGGCTCGGCTGGAAACACCATATATTTT
cdr3_aa: CASGGSAGNTIYF

v_call: TRBV5-1
d_call: TRBD1
j_call: TRBJ2-2
clone_size: once
cdr3_nt: TGCGCCAGCAGCTCCGGGCGGGGACAGGGGTGGACCGGGGAGCTGTTTTTT
cdr3_aa: CASSSGRGQGWTGELFF

v_call: TRBV19
d_call: -
j_call: TRBJ1-2
clone_size: -
cdr3_nt: TGTGCCAGTAGTACAGACGGGTGGGGAGGAAAGGGCTACACCTTC
cdr3_aa: CASSTDGWGGKGYTF

v_call: TRBV5-4
d_call: -
j_call: TRBJ2-1
clone_size: -
cdr3_nt: TGTGCCAGCAGCTTGGGTGTCGGGAGTCTCGATGAGCAGTTCTTC
cdr3_aa: CASSLGVGSLDEQFF

v_call: TRBV28
d_call: TRBD1
j_call: TRBJ1-2
clone_size: -
cdr3_nt: TGTGCCAGCAGCCCACAGGGGGCAGGGAACTATGGCTACACCTTC
cdr3_aa: CASSPQGAGNYGYTF

v_call: TRBV11-3
d_call: TRBD2
j_call: TRBJ2-5
clone_size: -
cdr3_nt: TGTGCCAGCAGCGCGAGACTAGCGGGAGCCCAAGAGACCCAGTACTTC
cdr3_aa: CASSARLAGAQETQYF

v_call: TRBV27
d_call: TRBD2
j_call: TRBJ2-2
clone_size: -
cdr3_nt: TGTGCCAGCAGTCGACTACTAGCGGGAACCGGGGAGCTGTTTTTT
cdr3_aa: CASSRLLAGTGELFF

v_call: TRBV2
d_call: -
j_call: TRBJ1-6
clone_size: -
cdr3_nt: TGTGCCAGCAGTGACGGGGGACCCATTGTTTCACCCCTCCACTTT
cdr3_aa: CASSDGGPIVSPLHF

v_call: TRBV5-1
d_call: TRBD1
j_call: TRBJ2-7
clone_size: -
cdr3_nt: TGCGCCAGCAGCTTTCCCGGGACAGGGGTTGACGAGCAGTACTTC
cdr3_aa: CASSFPGTGVDEQYF

v_call: TRBV27
d_call: -
j_call: TRBJ2-3
clone_size: -
cdr3_nt: TGTGCCAGCAGTCAGGGAGACACAGATACGCAGTATTTT
cdr3_aa: CASSQGDTDTQYF

v_call: TRBV5-4
d_call: TRBD2
j_call: TRBJ2-1
clone_size: -
cdr3_nt: TGTGCCAGCACAGGGGGACTAGCGGGAGCGAATGAGCAGTTCTTC
cdr3_aa: CASTGGLAGANEQFF

v_call: TRBV7-2
d_call: -
j_call: TRBJ2-3
clone_size: once
cdr3_nt: TGTGCCAGCAGCTTAACGAGCTACTACACAGATACGCAGTATTTT
cdr3_aa: CASSLTSYYTDTQYF

v_call: TRBV13
d_call: -
j_call: TRBJ2-5
clone_size: -
cdr3_nt: TGTGCCAGCAGCTTTGCAGACAATCGGGGGACCCAGTACTTC
cdr3_aa: CASSFADNRGTQYF

v_call: TRBV30
d_call: TRBD1
j_call: TRBJ1-2
clone_size: -
cdr3_nt: TGTGCCTGGAGAGGGACAGGGGTCAATAATAACTATGGCTACACCTTC
cdr3_aa: CAWRGTGVNNNYGYTF

v_call: TRBV30
d_call: TRBD1
j_call: TRBJ2-7
clone_size: -
cdr3_nt: TGTGCCTGGAGTGTAGTCAGGGGGCGCGAGCAGTACTTC
cdr3_aa: CAWSVVRGREQYF

v_call: TRBV5-4
d_call: -
j_call: TRBJ2-2
clone_size: -
cdr3_nt: TGTGCCAGCAGCTTGAGGACCGCATCCGGGGAGCTGTTTTTT
cdr3_aa: CASSLRTASGELFF

v_call: TRBV21-1
d_call: -
j_call: TRBJ2-3
clone_size: -
cdr3_nt: TGTGCCAGCAGCAAAGGACCCACAGATACGCAGTATTTT
cdr3_aa: CASSKGPTDTQYF

v_call: TRBV14
d_call: -
j_call: TRBJ1-4
clone_size: once
cdr3_nt: TGTGCCAGCAGCCATGCCCACGGAGGGAAAAAACTGTTTTTT
cdr3_aa: CASSHAHGGKKLFF

v_call: TRBV11-3
d_call: -
j_call: TRBJ2-7
clone_size: -
cdr3_nt: TGTGCCAGCAGCTCTCCGGGCAGGGAAAGATCCTACGAGCAGTACTTC
cdr3_aa: CASSSPGRERSYEQYF

v_call: TRBV6-6
d_call: -
j_call: TRBJ2-1
clone_size: -
cdr3_nt: TGTGCCAGCAGGGATGGGGCGGAGGGGTCTAATGAGCAGTTCTTC
cdr3_aa: CASRDGAEGSNEQFF

v_call: TRBV28
d_call: -
j_call: TRBJ1-1
clone_size: -
cdr3_nt: TGTGCCAGCAGTTTAATTAGGGGACTTGAAGCTTTCTTT
cdr3_aa: CASSLIRGLEAFF

v_call: TRBV7-8
d_call: -
j_call: TRBJ2-1
clone_size: -
cdr3_nt: TGTGCCAGCAGCTTAGTGAGTGGGTCCTACAATGAGCAGTTCTTC
cdr3_aa: CASSLVSGSYNEQFF

v_call: TRBV27
d_call: -
j_call: TRBJ2-2
clone_size: -
cdr3_nt: TGTGCCAGCAGGAGCCAGGGGAGCACCGGGGAGCTGTTTTTT
cdr3_aa: CASRSQGSTGELFF

v_call: TRBV7-9
d_call: -
j_call: TRBJ1-5
clone_size: -
cdr3_nt: TGTGCCAGCAGCCTGGCGGGACACCGGGACCAGATGATGCCCCAGCATTTT
cdr3_aa: CASSLAGHRDQMMPQHF

v_call: TRBV28
d_call: TRBD2
j_call: TRBJ2-1
clone_size: once
cdr3_nt: TGTGCCAGCGGCCAGGGAGCGGGAGTAGTAAATGAGCAGTTCTTC
cdr3_aa: CASGQGAGVVNEQFF

v_call: TRBV5-1
d_call: -
j_call: TRBJ2-1
clone_size: -
cdr3_nt: TGCGCCAGCAGCTTGATGACTAGTCACGATGAGCAGTTCTTC
cdr3_aa: CASSLMTSHDEQFF

v_call: TRBV7-2
d_call: -
j_call: TRBJ1-5
clone_size: -
cdr3_nt: TGTGCCAGCAGCTCAACAACGGGTATCCGCCCCCAGCATTTT
cdr3_aa: CASSSTTGIRPQHF

v_call: TRBV28
d_call: -
j_call: TRBJ1-5
clone_size: once
cdr3_nt: TGTGCCAGCGTAAGGGGTAGCCAGCCCCAGCATTTT
cdr3_aa: CASVRGSQPQHF

v_call: TRBV27
d_call: -
j_call: TRBJ2-3
clone_size: once
cdr3_nt: TGTGCCAGCACGCTTACTTATACAACTGGAGATACGCAGTATTTT
cdr3_aa: CASTLTYTTGDTQYF

v_call: TRBV6-5
d_call: TRBD2
j_call: TRBJ2-1
clone_size: -
cdr3_nt: TGTGCCAGCAGTATCAACGGGGGGGGCAATGAGCAGTTCTTC
cdr3_aa: CASSINGGGNEQFF

v_call: TRBV28
d_call: -
j_call: TRBJ1-2
clone_size: -
cdr3_nt: TGTGCCAGCAGGTCCACGGGACACGGAATCCTCAACTATGGCTACACCTTC
cdr3_aa: CASRSTGHGILNYGYTF

v_call: TRBV25-1
d_call: -
j_call: TRBJ2-5
clone_size: -
cdr3_nt: TGTGCCAGCAGTCGGGACGGAAGCAGGGAGACCCAGTACTTC
cdr3_aa: CASSRDGSRETQYF

v_call: TRBV18
d_call: -
j_call: TRBJ2-5
clone_size: -
cdr3_nt: TGTGCCAGCTCACCAAGGGGACAAGAGACCCAGTACTTC
cdr3_aa: CASSPRGQETQYF

v_call: TRBV7-2
d_call: TRBD1
j_call: TRBJ1-5
clone_size: -
cdr3_nt: TGTGCCAGCAGTGCAGGGGGAAGTTCTCAGCCCCAGCATTTT
cdr3_aa: CASSAGGSSQPQHF

v_call: TRBV7-2
d_call: -
j_call: TRBJ2-1
clone_size: once
cdr3_nt: TGTGCCAGCAGTTTCGGACAGCACTACAATGAGCAGTTCTTC
cdr3_aa: CASSFGQHYNEQFF

v_call: TRBV28
d_call: TRBD1
j_call: TRBJ1-1
clone_size: -
cdr3_nt: TGTGCCAGCAGGCGTCCCGGGACAGGGGCGGCGAACACTGAAGCTTTCTTT
cdr3_aa: CASRRPGTGAANTEAFF